The rows below give T cell receptor beta chains drawn from one sample of a study of shared clonotypes between healthy human individuals. Only in-frame clones appear in the TCRdb table, and some are missing; sequencing was by immunoSEQ multiplex PCR. The repertoire consists of 450,000 to 500,000 clones, with 81% occurring once and the leading ten covering roughly 13%. Input material: PBMCs. The source of these receptors is a woman between 40 and 55 years old in good health. Some clones in this sample may be carry-over from other donors' samples. CDR3s include the opening cysteine and the closing phenylalanine or tryptophan. A D gene is named only where the DNA matches it firmly. Only some rows state a clone size, as once, few, many or a class for expanded clones.

J gene: TRBJ2-7
V gene: TRBV5-6
D gene: NA
clone size: NA
CDR3 DNA: TGTGCCAGCAGCACGGTTGAGAGCTACAAGCAGTACTTC
CDR3 protein: CASSTVESYKQYF

J gene: TRBJ1-2
V gene: TRBV19
D gene: NA
clone size: NA
CDR3 DNA: TGTGCCAGTAGTAATCTTTGGACCGAGGTTTATGGCTACACCTTC
CDR3 protein: CASSNLWTEVYGYTF

J gene: TRBJ2-2
V gene: TRBV2
D gene: NA
clone size: NA
CDR3 DNA: TGTGCCAGTTCAACCAGCCCCGGGGAGCTGTTTTTT
CDR3 protein: CASSTSPGELFF

J gene: TRBJ1-4
V gene: TRBV27
D gene: TRBD1
clone size: NA
CDR3 DNA: TGTGCCAGCAGTTCCCGGGACAGGGGTTTTAAGGGTAATGAAAAACTGTTTTTT
CDR3 protein: CASSSRDRGFKGNEKLFF

J gene: TRBJ2-3
V gene: TRBV7-9
D gene: TRBD1
clone size: once
CDR3 DNA: TGTGCCAGCAGCCCCCGACAGGGGCAAAGCACAGATACGCAGTATTTT
CDR3 protein: CASSPRQGQSTDTQYF

J gene: TRBJ2-1
V gene: TRBV5-1
D gene: NA
clone size: NA
CDR3 DNA: TGCGCCAGCAGCTCTAGACCTAGCGACAGCTCCTACAATGAGCAGTTCTTC
CDR3 protein: CASSSRPSDSSYNEQFF

J gene: TRBJ2-5
V gene: TRBV5-1
D gene: TRBD2
clone size: once
CDR3 DNA: TGCGCCAGCAGCTTTCCGGGACTAGCGGGACAAGAGACCCAGTACTTC
CDR3 protein: CASSFPGLAGQETQYF

J gene: TRBJ2-3
V gene: TRBV18
D gene: TRBD1
clone size: NA
CDR3 DNA: TGTGCCAGCTCACCGCCGGGACAGGCCAGGACAGATACGCAGTATTTT
CDR3 protein: CASSPPGQARTDTQYF

J gene: TRBJ2-7
V gene: TRBV9
D gene: NA
clone size: NA
CDR3 DNA: TGTGCCAGCAGCGTAGCTACAGGGTGGTCCTACGAGCAGTACTTC
CDR3 protein: CASSVATGWSYEQYF

J gene: TRBJ1-4
V gene: TRBV6-5
D gene: NA
clone size: once
CDR3 DNA: TGTGCCAGCAGTTACTCGACGGAGGGAGGTGAAAAACTGTTTTTT
CDR3 protein: CASSYSTEGGEKLFF

J gene: TRBJ2-1
V gene: TRBV28
D gene: TRBD1
clone size: NA
CDR3 DNA: TGTGCCAGCAGTCGTGACAGGGGAACCTACAATGAGCAGTTCTTC
CDR3 protein: CASSRDRGTYNEQFF

J gene: TRBJ2-5
V gene: TRBV7-8
D gene: NA
clone size: NA
CDR3 DNA: TGTGCCAGCAGCTTAGGGGTTACAGAGACCCAGTACTTC
CDR3 protein: CASSLGVTETQYF

J gene: TRBJ2-5
V gene: TRBV7-9
D gene: NA
clone size: NA
CDR3 DNA: TGTGCCAGCAGCTTGGCTTTGGCAGGCCAAGAGACCCAGTACTTC
CDR3 protein: CASSLALAGQETQYF

J gene: TRBJ1-2
V gene: TRBV6-5
D gene: TRBD1
clone size: NA
CDR3 DNA: TGTGCCAGCAGTTACCAGGTCACGGACAGGGCTGGCTACACCTTC
CDR3 protein: CASSYQVTDRAGYTF

J gene: TRBJ2-3
V gene: TRBV5-1
D gene: TRBD2
clone size: NA
CDR3 DNA: TGCGCCAGCAGCCCAGGACTAGCGGAGACGGTAGATACGCAGTATTTT
CDR3 protein: CASSPGLAETVDTQYF

J gene: TRBJ2-7
V gene: TRBV4-2
D gene: NA
clone size: NA
CDR3 DNA: TGTGCCAGCAGATTAAGTGAAGTGACCTCCTACGAGCAGTACTTC
CDR3 protein: CASRLSEVTSYEQYF

J gene: TRBJ1-5
V gene: TRBV19
D gene: NA
clone size: once
CDR3 DNA: TGTGCCAGTACCTACAGCCGGGATCAGCCCCAGCATTTT
CDR3 protein: CASTYSRDQPQHF

J gene: TRBJ2-4
V gene: TRBV5-1
D gene: NA
clone size: NA
CDR3 DNA: TGCGCCAGCAGTTCCGGGACCGAAAACATTCAGTACTTC
CDR3 protein: CASSSGTENIQYF

J gene: TRBJ2-7
V gene: TRBV18
D gene: NA
clone size: NA
CDR3 DNA: TGTGCCAGCTCACCCGGGGTCGACTCCTACGAGCAGTACTTC
CDR3 protein: CASSPGVDSYEQYF

J gene: TRBJ2-2
V gene: TRBV30
D gene: NA
clone size: NA
CDR3 DNA: TGTGCCTGGAGGATTAGCGGACGGGGAACCGGGGAGCTGTTTTTT
CDR3 protein: CAWRISGRGTGELFF

J gene: TRBJ2-4
V gene: TRBV30
D gene: NA
clone size: NA
CDR3 DNA: TGTGCCTTGAGTTCACGCGGACGGGAGAACATTCAGTACTTC
CDR3 protein: CALSSRGRENIQYF

J gene: TRBJ2-1
V gene: TRBV5-1
D gene: TRBD2
clone size: NA
CDR3 DNA: TGCGCCAGCAGCTTCTTTCGGACTAGCGGGACATACAATGAGCAGTTCTTC
CDR3 protein: CASSFFRTSGTYNEQFF

J gene: TRBJ1-3
V gene: TRBV25-1
D gene: NA
clone size: once
CDR3 DNA: TGTGCCAGCAGGGGAGGGGTATCCGGAAACACCATATATTTT
CDR3 protein: CASRGGVSGNTIYF

J gene: TRBJ2-1
V gene: TRBV25-1
D gene: NA
clone size: NA
CDR3 DNA: TGTGCCAGCAGTGAGGTCGTAGGTGAGCAGTTCTTC
CDR3 protein: CASSEVVGEQFF

J gene: TRBJ2-1
V gene: TRBV6-5
D gene: TRBD1
clone size: NA
CDR3 DNA: TGTGCCAGCAGGACCGGGACAGGGGGTAAGGAGCAGTTCTTC
CDR3 protein: CASRTGTGGKEQFF

J gene: TRBJ1-4
V gene: TRBV4-2
D gene: NA
clone size: NA
CDR3 DNA: TGTGCCAGCAGCCAAGCGCGACAGGTTAATGAAAAACTGTTTTTT
CDR3 protein: CASSQARQVNEKLFF

J gene: TRBJ2-1
V gene: TRBV14
D gene: NA
clone size: NA
CDR3 DNA: TGTGCCAGCAGCCGCGATCTTAACAATGAGCAGTTCTTC
CDR3 protein: CASSRDLNNEQFF

J gene: TRBJ1-1
V gene: TRBV28
D gene: TRBD1
clone size: NA
CDR3 DNA: TGTGCCAGCAGTTTAGGGACAGGGGTCAGGACGAACACTGAAGCTTTCTTT
CDR3 protein: CASSLGTGVRTNTEAFF

J gene: TRBJ2-7
V gene: TRBV19
D gene: TRBD2
clone size: NA
CDR3 DNA: TGTGCCCCCAATGGGGCGGGAGGTTGCTACCAGCGGAACTACGAGCAGTACTTC
CDR3 protein: CAPNGAGGCYQRNYEQYF

J gene: TRBJ1-4
V gene: TRBV7-8
D gene: TRBD1
clone size: NA
CDR3 DNA: TGTGCCAGCAGACCCCGGACAGGGCCAGGCGAAAAACTGTTTTTT
CDR3 protein: CASRPRTGPGEKLFF

J gene: TRBJ2-1
V gene: TRBV5-6
D gene: NA
clone size: NA
CDR3 DNA: TGTGCCAGCAGCGATGGTCGGGCGTGGTACAATGAGCAGTTCTTC
CDR3 protein: CASSDGRAWYNEQFF

J gene: TRBJ2-7
V gene: TRBV27
D gene: TRBD1
clone size: NA
CDR3 DNA: TGTGCCAGCAGTTGGGACAGGGGGTCCTACGAGCAGTACTTC
CDR3 protein: CASSWDRGSYEQYF

J gene: TRBJ1-2
V gene: TRBV27
D gene: NA
clone size: few
CDR3 DNA: TGTGCCAGCAGTTCCTTGCAAAGAGGGGGTGGCTACACCTTC
CDR3 protein: CASSSLQRGGGYTF

J gene: TRBJ2-1
V gene: TRBV28
D gene: TRBD2
clone size: once
CDR3 DNA: TGTGCCAGCAGGAGCGGGAGACCCTACAATGAGCAGTTCTTC
CDR3 protein: CASRSGRPYNEQFF

J gene: TRBJ1-2
V gene: TRBV18
D gene: TRBD1
clone size: NA
CDR3 DNA: TGTGCCAGCTCACCCGCTACAGGACAGGGAAGGAATGGCTACACCTTC
CDR3 protein: CASSPATGQGRNGYTF

J gene: TRBJ2-7
V gene: TRBV11-2
D gene: TRBD1
clone size: many
CDR3 DNA: TGTGCCAGCAGCAAGGACAGGGCGATCTACGAGCAGTACTTC
CDR3 protein: CASSKDRAIYEQYF

J gene: TRBJ1-1
V gene: TRBV6-6
D gene: NA
clone size: NA
CDR3 DNA: TGTGCCAGCGGGCAGGGCCCGTACACTGAAGCTTTCTTT
CDR3 protein: CASGQGPYTEAFF

J gene: TRBJ1-3
V gene: TRBV30
D gene: NA
clone size: NA
CDR3 DNA: TGTGCCTGGAGTATGATAGCCGTCTCTGGAAACACCATATATTTT
CDR3 protein: CAWSMIAVSGNTIYF

J gene: TRBJ2-1
V gene: TRBV4-1
D gene: TRBD2
clone size: few
CDR3 DNA: TGCGCCAGCAGCCAAGAAAGTTGGAGAGCGGGAGGGCTAATTAACAATGAGCAGTTCTTC
CDR3 protein: CASSQESWRAGGLINNEQFF

J gene: TRBJ1-5
V gene: TRBV30
D gene: TRBD1
clone size: few
CDR3 DNA: TGTGCCTGGAGTGTAAACAGGGGTGGTCAGCCCCAGCATTTT
CDR3 protein: CAWSVNRGGQPQHF

J gene: TRBJ2-3
V gene: TRBV11-1
D gene: NA
clone size: NA
CDR3 DNA: TGTGCCTCCGCGGGTACAGATACGCAGTATTTT
CDR3 protein: CASAGTDTQYF

J gene: TRBJ1-5
V gene: TRBV28
D gene: NA
clone size: NA
CDR3 DNA: TGTGCCAGCAACCCGGGAGGGGTCCGTCAGCCCCAGCATTTT
CDR3 protein: CASNPGGVRQPQHF

J gene: TRBJ2-1
V gene: TRBV5-1
D gene: NA
clone size: many
CDR3 DNA: TGCGCCAGCAGCTTGGAGTACAGCGACGAGGATGAGCAGTTCTTC
CDR3 protein: CASSLEYSDEDEQFF